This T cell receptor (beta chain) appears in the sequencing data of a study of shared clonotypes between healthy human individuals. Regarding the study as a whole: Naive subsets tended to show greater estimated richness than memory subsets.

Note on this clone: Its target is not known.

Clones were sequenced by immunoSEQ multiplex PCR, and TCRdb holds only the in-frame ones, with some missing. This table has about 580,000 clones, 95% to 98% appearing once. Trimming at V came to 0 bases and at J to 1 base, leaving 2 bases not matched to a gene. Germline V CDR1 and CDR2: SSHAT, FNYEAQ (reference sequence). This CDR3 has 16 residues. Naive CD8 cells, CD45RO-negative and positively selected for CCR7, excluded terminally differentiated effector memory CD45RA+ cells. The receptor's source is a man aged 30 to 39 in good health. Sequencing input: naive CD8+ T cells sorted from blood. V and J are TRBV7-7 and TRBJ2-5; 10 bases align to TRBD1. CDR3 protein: CASSLAGTGVQETQYF. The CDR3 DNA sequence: TGTGCCAGCAGCTTAGCGGGGACAGGGGTCCAAGAGACCCAGTACTTC.